The sequence of this TCR beta chain was determined in a study of cytomegalovirus exposure and HLA in healthy donors. In germline, CDR1 is MNHEY, CDR2 SMNVEV (reference sequence). With V trimmed by 5 bases and J by 6 bases, 6 bases remained unmatched. This CDR3 has 13 amino acids. The PCR had 60 Vbeta and 13 Jbeta primers. This table comes from immunoSEQ multiplex PCR, and its TCRdb copy is limited to in-frame clones, with some not included. The data contain approximately 130,000 clones, about 77% of them singletons. This rearrangement joins TRBV27 to TRBJ2-7; TRBD2 aligns across 8 bases. This sequence originates from a man aged 50 to 60 in good health and CMV-seronegative. Sequencing used PBMCs. The CDR3 nucleotides read TGTGCCAGCAGTACGACTAGCGCGCGCGAGCAGTACTTC. This translates into CASSTTSAREQYF.